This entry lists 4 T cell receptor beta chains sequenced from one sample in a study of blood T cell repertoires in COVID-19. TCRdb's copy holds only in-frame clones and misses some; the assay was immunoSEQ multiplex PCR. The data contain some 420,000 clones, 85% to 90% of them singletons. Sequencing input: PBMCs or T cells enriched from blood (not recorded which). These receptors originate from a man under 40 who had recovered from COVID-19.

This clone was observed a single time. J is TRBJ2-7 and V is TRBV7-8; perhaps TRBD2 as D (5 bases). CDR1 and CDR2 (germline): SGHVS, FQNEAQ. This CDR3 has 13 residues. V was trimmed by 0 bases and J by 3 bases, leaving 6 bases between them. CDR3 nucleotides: TGTGCCAGCAGCTTAGCAGAGGGCTACGAGCAGTACTTC. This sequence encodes CASSLAEGYEQYF.

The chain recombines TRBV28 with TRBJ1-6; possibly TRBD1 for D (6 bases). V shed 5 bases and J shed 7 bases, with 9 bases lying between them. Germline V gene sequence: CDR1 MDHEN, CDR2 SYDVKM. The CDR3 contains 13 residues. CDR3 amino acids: CASSPDSNSPLHF. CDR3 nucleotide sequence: TGTGCCAGCAGTCCGGACAGCAATTCACCCCTCCACTTT.

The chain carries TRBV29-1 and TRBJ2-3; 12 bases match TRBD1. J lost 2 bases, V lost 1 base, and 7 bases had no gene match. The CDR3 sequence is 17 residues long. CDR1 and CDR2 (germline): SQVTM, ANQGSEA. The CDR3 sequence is CSVEAPGTGGHTDTQYF. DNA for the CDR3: TGCAGCGTTGAAGCCCCGGGGACAGGGGGCCACACAGATACGCAGTATTTT.

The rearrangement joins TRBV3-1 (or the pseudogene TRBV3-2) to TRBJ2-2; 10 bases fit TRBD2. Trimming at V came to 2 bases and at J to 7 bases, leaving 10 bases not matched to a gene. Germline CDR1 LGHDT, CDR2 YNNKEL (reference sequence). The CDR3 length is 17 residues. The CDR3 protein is CASSQFLAGAAGGELFF. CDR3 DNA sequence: TGTGCCAGCAGCCAATTCCTAGCGGGAGCGGCCGGCGGGGAGCTGTTTTTT.